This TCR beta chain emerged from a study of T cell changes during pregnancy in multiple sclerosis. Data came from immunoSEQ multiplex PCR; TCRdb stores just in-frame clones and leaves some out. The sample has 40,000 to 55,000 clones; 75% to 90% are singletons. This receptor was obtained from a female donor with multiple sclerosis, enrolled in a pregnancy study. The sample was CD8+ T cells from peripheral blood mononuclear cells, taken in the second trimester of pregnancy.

CDR3 residues: CASSQGGYQPQHF. The CDR3 DNA follows: TGTGCCAGCAGCCAAGGCGGCTATCAGCCCCAGCATTTT. The chain recombines TRBV4-2 with TRBJ1-5; D ambiguous. V was trimmed by 1 base and J by 5 bases, leaving 6 bases between them. The CDR3 length is 13 residues. CDR1 and CDR2 (germline): LGHNA, YNFKEQ.